This is a list of T cell receptor beta chains from one sample in a study of shared clonotypes between healthy human individuals. The repertoire was sequenced with immunoSEQ multiplex PCR; TCRdb's copy has only in-frame clones and lacks some. The profile shows 600,000 or so clones, roughly 95% of them singletons. Sequencing was performed on naive CD8+ T cells sorted from blood. The receptors derive from a woman aged 30 to 39 in good health. Both conserved end residues are part of each CDR3. D genes are given only for firm matches. Size values are once, few and many counts, or a class for expanded clones, and some rows have none.

D | size | J | V | CDR3 | DNA
- | - | TRBJ1-4 | TRBV6-6 | CASSYSAVGEKLFF | TGTGCCAGCAGTTACTCTGCGGTTGGTGAAAAACTGTTTTTT
- | once | TRBJ2-7 | TRBV30 | CAWNRRSSYEQYF | TGTGCCTGGAACAGGAGGAGCTCCTACGAGCAGTACTTC
TRBD1 | - | TRBJ1-5 | TRBV2 | CASIGDRDQPQHF | TGTGCCAGCATCGGGGACAGGGACCAGCCCCAGCATTTT
- | few | TRBJ2-1 | TRBV28 | CASSLGEQFF | TGTGCCAGCAGTTTAGGGGAGCAGTTCTTC
- | - | TRBJ1-5 | TRBV6-1 | CASSEGWVGQPQHF | TGTGCCAGCAGTGAAGGGTGGGTGGGTCAGCCCCAGCATTTT
TRBD2 | - | TRBJ2-3 | TRBV5-6 | CASSLGLVGDTQYF | TGTGCCAGCAGCCTAGGACTAGTCGGGGATACGCAGTATTTT
TRBD1 | - | TRBJ1-1 | TRBV19 | CASTLGLQGAGRTEAFF | TGTGCCAGTACCCTGGGGCTACAGGGGGCTGGTCGGACTGAAGCTTTCTTT
- | - | TRBJ1-1 | TRBV5-1 | CASSSRGSTVNTEAFF | TGCGCCAGCAGCAGCAGGGGTAGTACAGTGAACACTGAAGCTTTCTTT
- | - | TRBJ2-7 | TRBV9 | CASSVGAVPYEQYF | TGTGCCAGCAGCGTAGGGGCAGTTCCCTACGAGCAGTACTTC
- | - | TRBJ1-4 | TRBV28 | CASGGVSTNEKLFF | TGTGCCAGCGGGGGGGTCTCAACTAATGAAAAACTGTTTTTT
TRBD1 | - | TRBJ2-7 | TRBV4-1 | CASSQEAGGRYEQYF | TGCGCCAGCAGCCAAGAGGCAGGGGGCCGGTACGAGCAGTACTTC
- | once | TRBJ2-7 | TRBV5-5 | CASNTIQPTYEQYF | TGTGCCAGCAACACAATCCAGCCGACCTACGAGCAGTACTTC
- | - | TRBJ2-7 | TRBV27 | CASSLFGGSAYEQYF | TGTGCCAGCAGTTTATTCGGCGGATCCGCCTACGAGCAGTACTTC
- | - | TRBJ1-1 | TRBV7-9 | CASTQAPEAFF | TGTGCCAGCACCCAAGCCCCTGAAGCTTTCTTT
- | - | TRBJ2-7 | TRBV5-8 | CASSPEGGTYEQYF | TGTGCCAGCAGCCCGGAGGGGGGGACCTACGAGCAGTACTTC
- | - | TRBJ2-1 | TRBV6-5 | CASSVANSYNEQFF | TGTGCCAGCAGTGTAGCAAACTCCTACAATGAGCAGTTCTTC
- | - | TRBJ2-7 | TRBV29-1 | CSAHNSYEQYF | TGCAGCGCCCATAACTCCTACGAGCAGTACTTC
- | - | TRBJ2-7 | TRBV27 | CASKMAGLGEQYF | TGTGCCAGCAAGATGGCAGGGCTGGGCGAGCAGTACTTC
TRBD1 | - | TRBJ1-2 | TRBV27 | CASRSGTGYGYTF | TGTGCCAGCAGGTCCGGGACAGGGTATGGCTACACCTTC
TRBD2 | once | TRBJ2-1 | TRBV13 | CASNRLAGGIYNEQFF | TGTGCCAGCAATCGACTAGCGGGAGGAATCTACAATGAGCAGTTCTTC
- | - | TRBJ2-7 | TRBV28 | CASSFLVGAEQYF | TGTGCCAGCAGTTTTTTGGTCGGGGCCGAGCAGTACTTC
- | - | TRBJ2-7 | TRBV19 | CASSLGRGDTLSYEQYF | TGTGCCAGTAGTCTCGGTCGCGGGGACACGCTCTCCTACGAGCAGTACTTC
- | - | TRBJ2-5 | TRBV5-8 | CASSLRDIESETQYF | TGTGCCAGCAGCTTACGGGATATCGAATCGGAGACCCAGTACTTC
TRBD1 | - | TRBJ1-5 | TRBV15 | CATSTTGVINQPQHF | TGTGCCACCAGCACGACAGGGGTTATCAATCAGCCCCAGCATTTT
- | - | TRBJ2-7 | TRBV2 | CASSEVGGSYEQYF | TGTGCCAGCAGTGAAGTTGGGGGAAGCTACGAGCAGTACTTC
- | - | TRBJ2-1 | TRBV28 | CASSLSASRFRPEQFF | TGTGCCAGCAGTTTATCAGCCTCGCGTTTCCGCCCCGAGCAGTTCTTC
- | once | TRBJ2-1 | TRBV4-1 | CASSQEDSYNEQFF | TGCGCCAGCAGCCAAGAAGACAGCTACAATGAGCAGTTCTTC
- | - | TRBJ2-4 | TRBV28 | CASSPGIAKNIQYF | TGTGCCAGCAGTCCCGGGATAGCCAAAAACATTCAGTACTTC
- | once | TRBJ1-5 | TRBV19 | CASSSPADLANQPQHF | TGTGCCAGTAGTAGCCCAGCGGACCTCGCCAATCAGCCCCAGCATTTT
- | - | TRBJ2-2 | TRBV7-9 | CASSPFRKGGLFF | TGTGCCAGCAGCCCCTTCCGTAAGGGAGGGCTGTTTTTT
TRBD2 | - | TRBJ2-1 | TRBV28 | CASRLPAGGSYNEQFF | TGTGCCAGCAGGCTACCTGCGGGAGGCTCCTACAATGAGCAGTTCTTC
TRBD1 | - | TRBJ2-7 | TRBV23-1 | CASSPTGGDRDYEQYF | TGCGCCAGCAGTCCCACAGGCGGGGACAGGGACTACGAGCAGTACTTC
- | - | TRBJ2-3 | TRBV19 | CASSGINRDTQYF | TGTGCCAGTAGTGGAATTAACAGAGATACGCAGTATTTT
TRBD2 | - | TRBJ2-7 | TRBV29-1 | CSVVSGRGYEQYF | TGCAGCGTTGTTAGCGGGAGGGGGTACGAGCAGTACTTC
TRBD1 | - | TRBJ1-2 | TRBV29-1 | CSVPDRGYGYTF | TGCAGCGTTCCCGACAGGGGGTATGGCTACACCTTC
- | - | TRBJ2-1 | TRBV28 | CASSSEQADEQFF | TGTGCCAGCAGTTCTGAACAGGCCGATGAGCAGTTCTTC
- | - | TRBJ1-1 | TRBV27 | CASSLSGEAAGTEAFF | TGTGCCAGCAGTTTATCAGGGGAGGCCGCTGGGACTGAAGCTTTCTTT
TRBD2 | - | TRBJ2-7 | TRBV7-9 | CASSDLADYEQYF | TGTGCCAGCAGCGACCTAGCGGACTACGAGCAGTACTTC
- | - | TRBJ2-1 | TRBV2 | CASSEALRSREQFF | TGTGCCAGCAGTGAAGCGCTTAGGTCACGTGAGCAGTTCTTC
- | - | TRBJ2-7 | TRBV19 | CASSTTGFSPYEQYF | TGTGCCAGTAGTACAACAGGGTTTTCTCCCTACGAGCAGTACTTC
TRBD2 | - | TRBJ2-7 | TRBV7-9 | CASSSWTGGLAGVVQYF | TGTGCCAGCAGTTCATGGACAGGCGGACTAGCGGGAGTTGTGCAGTACTTC
- | - | TRBJ2-7 | TRBV5-6 | CASSLALGGGLDEQYF | TGTGCCAGCAGCTTGGCCCTGGGGGGAGGACTCGACGAGCAGTACTTC
- | - | TRBJ2-3 | TRBV4-1 | CASSQTPSASTDTQYF | TGCGCCAGCAGCCAAACCCCTAGCGCAAGCACAGATACGCAGTATTTT
TRBD2 | - | TRBJ2-7 | TRBV10-2 | CASSESEWREVPYEQYF | TGCGCCAGCAGTGAGTCGGAGTGGCGGGAGGTTCCCTACGAGCAGTACTTC
- | - | TRBJ1-2 | TRBV5-6 | CASSVGQGGGYTF | TGTGCCAGCAGCGTCGGCCAGGGAGGTGGCTACACCTTC
TRBD2 | - | TRBJ2-1 | TRBV6-4 | CASSDSSLAGSEQFF | TGTGCCAGCAGTGACTCGAGCCTAGCGGGTAGTGAGCAGTTCTTC
- | - | TRBJ1-3 | TRBV9 | CASSAGFGNTIYF | TGTGCCAGCAGCGCAGGGTTTGGAAACACCATATATTTT
- | - | TRBJ2-3 | TRBV6-1 | CASSGPYGGADTQYF | TGTGCCAGCAGTGGCCCATATGGGGGCGCAGATACGCAGTATTTT
- | - | TRBJ2-7 | TRBV7-9 | CASSSYIGGAYEQYF | TGTGCCAGCAGCTCTTACATCGGCGGGGCCTACGAGCAGTACTTC
- | - | TRBJ1-1 | TRBV4-2 | CASSQDAIEAFF | TGTGCCAGCAGCCAAGATGCTATTGAAGCTTTCTTT
- | - | TRBJ1-2 | TRBV27 | CASSWAGGVGGYTF | TGTGCCAGCAGTTGGGCAGGCGGCGTTGGGGGCTACACCTTC
- | - | TRBJ1-5 | TRBV27 | CASSFLNSNQPQHF | TGTGCCAGCAGTTTTCTGAATAGCAATCAGCCCCAGCATTTT
- | - | TRBJ2-2 | TRBV13 | CASSLGESGELFF | TGTGCCAGCAGCTTAGGAGAGAGCGGGGAGCTGTTTTTT
- | - | TRBJ2-2 | TRBV7-9 | CASSYNTRGELFF | TGTGCCAGCAGTTATAACACTAGAGGGGAGCTGTTTTTT
- | - | TRBJ1-1 | TRBV21-1 | CASSKGGQHTEAFF | TGTGCCAGCAGCAAAGGAGGGCAGCACACTGAAGCTTTCTTT
- | - | TRBJ2-1 | TRBV29-1 | CSVGPTDMKRNNEQFF | TGCAGCGTTGGCCCCACCGATATGAAGAGGAATAATGAGCAGTTCTTC
- | - | TRBJ2-4 | TRBV11-2 | CASSLEGRPKNIQYF | TGTGCCAGCAGCTTAGAGGGCAGGCCAAAAAACATTCAGTACTTC
TRBD1 | - | TRBJ1-2 | TRBV19 | CASSIGPGGEVYGYTF | TGTGCCAGTAGTATTGGACCAGGGGGCGAGGTCTATGGCTACACCTTC